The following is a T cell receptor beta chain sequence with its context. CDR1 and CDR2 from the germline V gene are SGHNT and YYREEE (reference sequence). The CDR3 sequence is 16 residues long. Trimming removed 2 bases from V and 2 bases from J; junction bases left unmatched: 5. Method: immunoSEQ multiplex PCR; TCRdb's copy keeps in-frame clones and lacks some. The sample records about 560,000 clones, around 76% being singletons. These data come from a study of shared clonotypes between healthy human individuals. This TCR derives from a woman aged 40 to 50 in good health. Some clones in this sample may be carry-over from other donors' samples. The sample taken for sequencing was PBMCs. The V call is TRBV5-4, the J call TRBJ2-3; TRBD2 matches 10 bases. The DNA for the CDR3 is TGTGCCAGCAGCTTAAAACTAGCGGGAAACACAGATACGCAGTATTTT. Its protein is CASSLKLAGNTDTQYF.